The rows below give T cell receptor beta chains drawn from one sample of a study of blood T cell repertoires in COVID-19. Method: immunoSEQ multiplex PCR; TCRdb's copy keeps in-frame clones and lacks some. The data hold over 70,000 clones, with 85% observed a single time. The sequenced sample consisted of peripheral blood. The source is a man aged 55 to 70 with COVID-19, enrolled during active disease. The CDR3 runs from the conserved cysteine through the conserved F or W. Fields, in order: CDR3 protein, V gene, D gene, J gene. The D gene is left open where the match is weak.

cdr3_aa: CASSKTSGSYVEQFF
v_call: TRBV7-6
d_call: TRBD2
j_call: TRBJ2-1

cdr3_aa: CASNQGAYNSPLHF
v_call: TRBV28
d_call: TRBD1
j_call: TRBJ1-6

cdr3_aa: CASRVTGGVSTEAFF
v_call: TRBV19
d_call: TRBD1
j_call: TRBJ1-1

cdr3_aa: CASSLQSGVLGDTQYF
v_call: TRBV7-3
d_call: TRBD2
j_call: TRBJ2-3

cdr3_aa: CASSFISGDYNEQFF
v_call: TRBV7-9
d_call: -
j_call: TRBJ2-1

cdr3_aa: CASSLDRQGGGYTF
v_call: TRBV11-2
d_call: TRBD1
j_call: TRBJ1-2

cdr3_aa: CASSIDPDSRRRPQHF
v_call: TRBV19
d_call: -
j_call: TRBJ1-5

cdr3_aa: CASSSHPHEKLFF
v_call: TRBV7-9
d_call: -
j_call: TRBJ1-4

cdr3_aa: CASSGSGQGPYNEQFF
v_call: TRBV5-1
d_call: TRBD1
j_call: TRBJ2-1

cdr3_aa: CASSIGQGADQPQHF
v_call: TRBV19
d_call: TRBD1
j_call: TRBJ1-5

cdr3_aa: CASSTSGAGGPETQYF
v_call: TRBV7-9
d_call: TRBD2
j_call: TRBJ2-5

cdr3_aa: CASSLGASGTTDTQYF
v_call: TRBV5-1
d_call: TRBD2
j_call: TRBJ2-3

cdr3_aa: CSVGARGQEPQHF
v_call: TRBV29-1
d_call: TRBD1
j_call: TRBJ1-5

cdr3_aa: CASSMDRGREQYF
v_call: TRBV7-3
d_call: TRBD1
j_call: TRBJ2-7

cdr3_aa: CASSYGGVVNYGYTF
v_call: TRBV6-5
d_call: -
j_call: TRBJ1-2

cdr3_aa: CASTKLSNEQFF
v_call: TRBV28
d_call: -
j_call: TRBJ2-1

cdr3_aa: CASSPITGVYGYTF
v_call: TRBV28
d_call: TRBD1
j_call: TRBJ1-2

cdr3_aa: CASSPTGGAGYEQYF
v_call: TRBV19
d_call: TRBD1
j_call: TRBJ2-7

cdr3_aa: CASSPGQGNEQFF
v_call: TRBV5-6
d_call: TRBD1
j_call: TRBJ2-1

cdr3_aa: CASSELQALVALHF
v_call: TRBV6-1
d_call: -
j_call: TRBJ1-6

cdr3_aa: CASSHYEQYF
v_call: TRBV11-2
d_call: -
j_call: TRBJ2-7

cdr3_aa: CASSRGQGALMNTEAFF
v_call: TRBV6-6
d_call: TRBD1
j_call: TRBJ1-1

cdr3_aa: CASSAAGTADYEQYF
v_call: TRBV18
d_call: TRBD1
j_call: TRBJ2-7

cdr3_aa: CASSKLAGRTDTQYF
v_call: TRBV7-7
d_call: TRBD2
j_call: TRBJ2-3

cdr3_aa: CASGTKKLFF
v_call: TRBV21-1
d_call: -
j_call: TRBJ1-4

cdr3_aa: CASSVSGGANNEQFF
v_call: TRBV9
d_call: TRBD2
j_call: TRBJ2-1

cdr3_aa: CASSHALAGGPGSYNEQFF
v_call: TRBV7-9
d_call: TRBD2
j_call: TRBJ2-1

cdr3_aa: CAWRASGGYGYTF
v_call: TRBV30
d_call: TRBD1
j_call: TRBJ1-2

cdr3_aa: CASSQVWEGSSGNTIYF
v_call: TRBV3-1/TRBV3-2
d_call: -
j_call: TRBJ1-3

cdr3_aa: CASTPGQGTTEAFF
v_call: TRBV28
d_call: TRBD1
j_call: TRBJ1-1

cdr3_aa: CASKNRGLGYGYTF
v_call: TRBV19
d_call: TRBD1
j_call: TRBJ1-2

cdr3_aa: CASSPIFRGQETQYF
v_call: TRBV4-1
d_call: -
j_call: TRBJ2-5

cdr3_aa: CASSYSLAGADTQYF
v_call: TRBV6-5
d_call: TRBD2
j_call: TRBJ2-3

cdr3_aa: CASLGVGGHQHF
v_call: TRBV12-3/TRBV12-4
d_call: -
j_call: TRBJ1-5

cdr3_aa: CASSDRLSGNQPQHF
v_call: TRBV6-5
d_call: -
j_call: TRBJ1-5

cdr3_aa: CASKMERPDTGELFF
v_call: TRBV6-5
d_call: -
j_call: TRBJ2-2

cdr3_aa: CASSLGQGGGYTF
v_call: TRBV5-1
d_call: -
j_call: TRBJ1-2

cdr3_aa: CASSQLGLGSEQYF
v_call: TRBV3-1/TRBV3-2
d_call: -
j_call: TRBJ2-7

cdr3_aa: CASSLVTSSGLSYNEQFF
v_call: TRBV3-1/TRBV3-2
d_call: TRBD2
j_call: TRBJ2-1

cdr3_aa: CASSVQTSGYSYEQYF
v_call: TRBV5-5
d_call: TRBD2
j_call: TRBJ2-7

cdr3_aa: CASSYELAVVYNEQFF
v_call: TRBV6-5
d_call: -
j_call: TRBJ2-1

cdr3_aa: CASKEDRVTNEKLFF
v_call: TRBV6-5
d_call: TRBD1
j_call: TRBJ1-4

cdr3_aa: CSAEGTTSSYEQYF
v_call: TRBV29-1
d_call: -
j_call: TRBJ2-7

cdr3_aa: CASSLVRVTGNTIYF
v_call: TRBV7-9
d_call: -
j_call: TRBJ1-3

cdr3_aa: CASSYRGIGYGYTF
v_call: TRBV6-5
d_call: -
j_call: TRBJ1-2

cdr3_aa: CASSNQGKHNYGYTF
v_call: TRBV21-1
d_call: -
j_call: TRBJ1-2

cdr3_aa: CASSPGTENNQPQHF
v_call: TRBV18
d_call: TRBD1
j_call: TRBJ1-5

cdr3_aa: CASSLVVESYEQYF
v_call: TRBV5-1
d_call: -
j_call: TRBJ2-7

cdr3_aa: CATRELDTGELFF
v_call: TRBV2
d_call: -
j_call: TRBJ2-2

cdr3_aa: CASSRTGGWETQYF
v_call: TRBV5-1
d_call: TRBD1
j_call: TRBJ2-5

cdr3_aa: CASSQGQRYEQYF
v_call: TRBV28
d_call: TRBD1
j_call: TRBJ2-7

cdr3_aa: CASSSGGPGNTIYF
v_call: TRBV5-1
d_call: -
j_call: TRBJ1-3

cdr3_aa: CASSEAFYGTSGSREQFF
v_call: TRBV6-1
d_call: TRBD2
j_call: TRBJ2-1

cdr3_aa: CASSVSSGTSGSPQYF
v_call: TRBV9
d_call: TRBD2
j_call: TRBJ2-7

cdr3_aa: CASSNRLRVLGGELFF
v_call: TRBV21-1
d_call: -
j_call: TRBJ2-2

cdr3_aa: CASSLGGSETQYF
v_call: TRBV5-1
d_call: -
j_call: TRBJ2-5

cdr3_aa: CATSDLRRTGDTQYF
v_call: TRBV24-1
d_call: TRBD1
j_call: TRBJ2-3